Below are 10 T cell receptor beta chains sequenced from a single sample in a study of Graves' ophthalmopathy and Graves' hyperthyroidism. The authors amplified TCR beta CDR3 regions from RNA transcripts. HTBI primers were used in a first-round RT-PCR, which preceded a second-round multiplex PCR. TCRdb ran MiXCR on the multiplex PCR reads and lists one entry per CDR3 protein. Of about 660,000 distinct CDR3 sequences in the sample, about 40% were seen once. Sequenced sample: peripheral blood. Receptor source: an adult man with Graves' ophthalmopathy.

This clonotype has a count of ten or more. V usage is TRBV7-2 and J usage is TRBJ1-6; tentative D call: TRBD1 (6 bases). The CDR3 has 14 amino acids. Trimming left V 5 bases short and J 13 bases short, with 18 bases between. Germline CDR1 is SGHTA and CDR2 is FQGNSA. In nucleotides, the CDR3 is TGTGCCAGCAGCCTACAGGGAGGGGTCTCCCCCCTCCACTTT. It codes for CASSLQGGVSPLHF. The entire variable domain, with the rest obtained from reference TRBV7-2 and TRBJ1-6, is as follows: GAGVSQSPSNKVTEKGKDVELRCDPISGHTALYWYRQSLGQGLEFLIYFQGNSAPDKSGLPSDRFSAERTGGSVSTLTIQRTQQEDSAVYLCASSLQGGVSPLHFGNGTRLTVT.

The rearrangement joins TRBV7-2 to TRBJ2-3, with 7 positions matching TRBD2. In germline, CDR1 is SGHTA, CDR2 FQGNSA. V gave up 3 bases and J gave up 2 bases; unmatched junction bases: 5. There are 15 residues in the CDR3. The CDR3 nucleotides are TGTGCCAGCAGCTTGGCGGGACTAACCACAGATACGCAGTATTTT. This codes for CASSLAGLTTDTQYF.

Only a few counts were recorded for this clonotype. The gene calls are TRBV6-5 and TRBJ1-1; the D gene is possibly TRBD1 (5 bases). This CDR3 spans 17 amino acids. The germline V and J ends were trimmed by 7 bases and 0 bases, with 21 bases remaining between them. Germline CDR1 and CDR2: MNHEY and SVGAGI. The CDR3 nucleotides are TGTGCCAGCAATATCGCCCATACGGACACCTTGAACACTGAAGCTTTCTTT. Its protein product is CASNIAHTDTLNTEAFF.

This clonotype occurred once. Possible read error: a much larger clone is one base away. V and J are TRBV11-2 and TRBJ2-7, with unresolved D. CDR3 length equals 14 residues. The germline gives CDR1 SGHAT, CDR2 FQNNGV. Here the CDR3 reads CARSIGRISYEQYF. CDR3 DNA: TGTGCCCGCAGCATAGGACGGATTTCCTACGAGCAGTACTTC.

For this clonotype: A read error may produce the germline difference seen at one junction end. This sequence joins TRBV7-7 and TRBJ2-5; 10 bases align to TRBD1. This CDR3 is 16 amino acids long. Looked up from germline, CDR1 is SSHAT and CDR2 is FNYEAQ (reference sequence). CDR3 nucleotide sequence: TGTGCTAGCAGCCTGACAGGGGGCGGGCGGCAAGAGACCCAGTACTTC. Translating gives CASSLTGGGRQETQYF.

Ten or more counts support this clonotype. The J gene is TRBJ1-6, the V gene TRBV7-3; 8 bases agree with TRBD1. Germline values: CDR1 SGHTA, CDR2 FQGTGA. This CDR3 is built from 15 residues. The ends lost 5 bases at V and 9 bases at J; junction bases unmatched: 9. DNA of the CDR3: TGTGCCAGCAGCCAAGGACAGGGATTTTTTTCACCCCTCCACTTT. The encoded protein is CASSQGQGFFSPLHF. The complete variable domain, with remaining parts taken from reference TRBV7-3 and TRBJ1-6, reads GAGVSQTPSNKVTEKGKYVELRCDPISGHTALYWYRQSLGQGPEFLIYFQGTGAADDSGLPNDRFFAVRPEGSVSTLKIQRTERGDSAVYLCASSQGQGFFSPLHFGNGTRLTVT.

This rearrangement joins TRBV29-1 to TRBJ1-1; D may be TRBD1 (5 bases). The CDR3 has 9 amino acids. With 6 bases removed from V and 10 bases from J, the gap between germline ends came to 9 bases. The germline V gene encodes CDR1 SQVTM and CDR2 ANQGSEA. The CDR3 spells CSVGGRAFF. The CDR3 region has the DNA TGCAGCGTCGGGGGGAGAGCTTTCTTT. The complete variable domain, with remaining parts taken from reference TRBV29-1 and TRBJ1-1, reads SAVISQKPSRDICQRGTSLTIQCQVDSQVTMMFWYRQQPGQSLTLIATANQGSEATYESGFVIDKFPISRPNLTFSTLTVSNMSPEDSSIYLCSVGGRAFFGQGTRLTVV.

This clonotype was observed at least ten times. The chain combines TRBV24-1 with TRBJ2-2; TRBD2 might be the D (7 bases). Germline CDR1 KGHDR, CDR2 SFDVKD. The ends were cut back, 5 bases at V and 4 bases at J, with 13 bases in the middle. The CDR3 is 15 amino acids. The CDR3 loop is CATSGGRGGTGELFF. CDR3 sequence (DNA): TGTGCCACCAGTGGCGGGAGAGGGGGCACCGGGGAGCTGTTTTTT.

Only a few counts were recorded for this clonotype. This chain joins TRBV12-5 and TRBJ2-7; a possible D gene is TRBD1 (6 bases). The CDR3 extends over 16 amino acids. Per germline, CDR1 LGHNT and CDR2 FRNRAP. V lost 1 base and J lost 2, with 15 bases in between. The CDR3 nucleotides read TGTGCTAGTGGTTTGGGGACAGTCAATTCTCCCTACGAGCAGTACTTC. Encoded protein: CASGLGTVNSPYEQYF.

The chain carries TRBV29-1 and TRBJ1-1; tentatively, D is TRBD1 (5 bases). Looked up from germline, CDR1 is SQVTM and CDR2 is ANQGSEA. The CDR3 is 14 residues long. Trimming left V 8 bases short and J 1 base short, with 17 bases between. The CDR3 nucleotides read TGCAGCAGCCAAGGGAGGGGCAGGAACACTGAAGCTTTCTTT. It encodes CSSQGRGRNTEAFF.